Following are 23 T cell receptor beta chains from one sample sequenced in a study of cytomegalovirus exposure and HLA in healthy donors. The PCR employed 60 Vbeta primers together with 13 Jbeta primers. The protocol was immunoSEQ multiplex PCR, while the TCRdb copy is restricted to in-frame clones and leaves out a portion. The data show over 95,000 clones, around three quarters seen once. Sample: PBMCs. The receptors were gathered from a middle-aged man in good health and CMV-seropositive.

This clone has just a few counts. The chain couples TRBV30 to TRBJ2-7; the match to TRBD1 covers 11 bases. Trimming at V came to 2 bases and at J to 5 bases, leaving 11 bases not matched to a gene. The germline gives CDR1 GTSNPN, CDR2 SVGIG (reference sequence). The CDR3 runs to 16 residues. CDR3 protein: CAWSSLGTGGIHEQYF. CDR3 nucleotide sequence: TGTGCCTGGAGTTCTCTCGGGACAGGGGGGATCCACGAGCAGTACTTC. Full variable domain (missing parts from reference TRBV30 and TRBJ2-7): SQTIHQWPATLVQPVGSPLSLECTVEGTSNPNLYWYRQAAGRGLQLLFYSVGIGQISSEVPQNLSASRPQDRQFILSSKKLLLSDSGFYLCAWSSLGTGGIHEQYFGPGTRLTVT.

The V gene is TRBV9, the J gene TRBJ2-5; maybe TRBD1 (5 bases). V was clipped by 0 bases and J by 2 bases, with 17 bases between them. The CDR3 loop spans 17 amino acids. The V gene's germline CDR1 is SGDLS and CDR2 YYNGEE. The CDR3 bases are TGTGCCAGCAGCGTAGGGGTGGTGGACACTCCACAAGAGACCCAGTACTTC. Translated, it gives CASSVGVVDTPQETQYF.

The chain employs TRBV7-8 and TRBJ1-5; 7 nucleotides agree with TRBD1. The CDR3 totals 15 residues. The junction had 2 bases not matched to a gene; V was cut back by 0 bases and J by 3 bases. Germline CDR1 reads SGHVS; CDR2 reads FQNEAQ. The CDR3 nucleotides read TGTGCCAGCAGCTTAGCCGGGACAGCCAATCAGCCCCAGCATTTT. It translates to CASSLAGTANQPQHF.

This clone was seen a few times. The CDR3 here is CASSLQARNTEAFF. The CDR3 DNA sequence: TGCGCCAGCAGCTTACAGGCACGGAACACTGAAGCTTTCTTT. This sequence joins TRBV5-1 and TRBJ1-1; perhaps TRBD1 as D (5 bases). The CDR3 is made up of 14 amino acids. The germline V and J ends were trimmed by 2 bases and 1 base, with 9 bases remaining between them. CDR1 and CDR2 from the germline V gene are SGHRS and YFSETQ.

Regarding this clone: This sample includes further DNA sequences coding for the same CDR3. The V call is TRBV7-8, the J call TRBJ1-2, with TRBD1 matching over 12 bases. V was pared by 4 bases and J by 4 bases, with 4 bases of the junction left unmatched. The germline gives CDR1 SGHVS, CDR2 FQNEAQ. CDR3 length: 15 amino acids. The CDR3 loop is CASSSGTGGGYGYTF. In DNA form, the CDR3 reads TGTGCCAGCAGCTCTGGGACAGGGGGCGGCTATGGCTACACCTTC.

V is TRBV7-9 and J is TRBJ2-1; TRBD1 agrees at 7 bases. Germline loops: CDR1 SEHNR, CDR2 FQNEAQ (reference sequence). Unmatched junction bases numbered 7, after V lost 4 bases and J lost 4 bases. The CDR3 spans 15 residues. CDR3 residues: CASSSRDRVYNEQFF. The CDR3 region has the DNA TGTGCCAGCAGCTCCCGGGACAGAGTATACAATGAGCAGTTCTTC.

The chain has TRBV5-1 and TRBJ1-6; 7 bases agree with TRBD1. This CDR3 is 14 amino acids long. The V gene end was trimmed by 4 bases and the J gene end by 7 bases; junction bases not matched to a gene: 5. CDR1 SGHRS and CDR2 YFSETQ come from the germline V gene. The CDR3 region is CASSPGQQNSPLHF. DNA for the CDR3: TGCGCCAGCAGCCCGGGACAGCAAAATTCACCCCTCCACTTT.

The V gene is TRBV9, the J gene TRBJ2-6; the D gene is possibly TRBD2 (6 bases). From germline, CDR1 is SGDLS and CDR2 YYNGEE. V lost 0 bases, J lost 2 bases, and 12 bases lay in between. The CDR3 covers 17 residues. CDR3 region: CASSVEEGTAGANVLTF. The CDR3 DNA reads as TGTGCCAGCAGCGTAGAGGAGGGGACGGCTGGGGCCAACGTCCTGACTTTC.

The chain recombines TRBV10-3 with TRBJ1-5, with 10 bases aligning to TRBD1. Trimming cost V 6 bases and J 7 bases; bases outside gene matches: 6. Germline V gives CDR1 ENHRY, CDR2 SYGVKD. This CDR3 comprises 14 residues. The CDR3 DNA follows: TGTGCCATCAGCACCGGGACAGGGGAACAGCCCCAGCATTTT. Its protein is CAISTGTGEQPQHF.

This chain links TRBV7-2 with TRBJ1-2, with 7 nucleotides matching TRBD1. The J segment lost 5 bases and the V segment lost 4 bases, leaving 16 bases of the junction unmatched. The CDR3 is 17 residues long. Per the germline V gene, CDR1 is SGHTA and CDR2 is FQGNSA. The CDR3 reads CASSSSRQGLEIYGYTF. The CDR3 nucleotides are TGTGCCAGCAGCTCCAGCCGACAGGGCTTGGAAATATATGGCTACACCTTC.

This clone turned up a few times. The rearrangement links TRBV5-1 to TRBJ1-1, with D tentatively TRBD1 (5 bases). This CDR3 comprises 17 residues. CDR1 is SGHRS and CDR2 is YFSETQ in the germline V gene. Trimming stripped 3 bases from V and 0 bases from J, with 18 bases between. The CDR3 spells CASSSTPRQHLNTEAFF. CDR3 DNA: TGCGCCAGCAGCTCCACCCCTAGACAGCACCTGAACACTGAAGCTTTCTTT.

The J gene is TRBJ1-1, the V gene TRBV7-9, with D hard to call. The V end lost 4 bases, the J end lost 1 base, and 7 bases lay between the germline ends. The CDR3 runs to 13 residues. Germline V lookup: CDR1 SEHNR, CDR2 FQNEAQ (reference sequence). This CDR3 is CASSSGWNTEAFF. CDR3 DNA: TGTGCCAGCAGCTCAGGTTGGAACACTGAAGCTTTCTTT.

The V call is TRBV7-8, the J call TRBJ2-1, with D possibly being TRBD1 (6 bases). The CDR3 sequence is 16 residues long. CDR1 is SGHVS and CDR2 is FQNEAQ in the germline V gene. The germline V and J ends were trimmed by 1 base and 0 bases, with 10 bases remaining between them. The chain's CDR3 is CASSLDRGSSYNEQFF. The DNA for the CDR3 is TGTGCCAGCAGCTTAGATAGGGGGAGCTCCTACAATGAGCAGTTCTTC. Full variable domain (remainder filled in from reference TRBV7-8 and TRBJ2-1): GAGVSQSPRYKVAKRGQDVALRCDPISGHVSLFWYQQALGQGPEFLTYFQNEAQLDKSGLPSDRFFAERPEGSVSTLKIQRTQQEDSAVYLCASSLDRGSSYNEQFFGPGTRLTVL.

A word on this clone: One end of the junction does not line up with germline, which may come from a read error. The rearrangement links TRBV28 to TRBJ1-5; 8 bases align to TRBD1. There are 15 residues in the CDR3. The germline CDR1 and CDR2 sequences are MDHEN and SYDVKM. CDR3 amino acids: CASRLYRGLGQPQHF. DNA of the CDR3: TGTGCCAGCAGATTATACAGGGGGTTGGGCCAGCCCCAGCATTTT.

This clone was counted between two and nine times. The chain has TRBV7-9 and TRBJ1-2, with D unresolved. Trimming pared 5 bases from V and 4 bases from J, leaving 8 bases between. Germline V lookup: CDR1 SEHNR, CDR2 FQNEAQ (reference sequence). This CDR3 comprises 12 residues. CDR3 sequence reads: CASSLQSYGYTF. CDR3 in DNA: TGTGCCAGCAGCCTTCAGTCCTATGGCTACACCTTC.

This rearrangement joins TRBV11-3 to TRBJ2-2; 7 positions match TRBD1. The CDR3 spans 15 residues. J gave up 4 bases and V 0 bases, and 2 bases lay outside the gene matches. CDR1 SGHNT and CDR2 YENEEA come from the germline V gene. The CDR3: CASSLEGQITGELFF. CDR3 nucleotides: TGTGCCAGCAGCTTAGAGGGACAGATCACCGGGGAGCTGTTTTTT. Full variable domain (rest looked up from reference TRBV11-3 and TRBJ2-2): EAGVVQSPRYKIIEKKQPVAFWCNPISGHNTLYWYLQNLGQGPELLIRYENEEAVDDSQLPKDRFSAERLKGVDSTLKIQPAELGDSAVYLCASSLEGQITGELFFGEGSRLTVL.

The J gene is TRBJ1-4, the V gene TRBV12-2; TRBD1, the D gene given by the table, was not confirmed from the DNA. TRBV12-2 is an annotated pseudogene. The CDR3 runs 17 residues. CDR3 residues: CASRLGPGGQTNEKLFF. The CDR3, as DNA: TGTGCAAGTCGCTTAGGGCCTGGGGGACAGACTAATGAAAAACTGTTTTTT.

V is TRBV5-1 and J is TRBJ2-2; 12 bases are a match to TRBD2. The CDR3 totals 16 residues. Trimming cost V 3 bases and J 2 bases; bases outside gene matches: 2. Germline-derived CDR1 and CDR2 are SGHRS and YFSETQ. In nucleotides, the CDR3 is TGCGCCAGCAGCTCGACTAGCGGGGGAAACACCGGGGAGCTGTTTTTT. Amino acid sequence: CASSSTSGGNTGELFF. Variable domain in full (rest from reference TRBV5-1 and TRBJ2-2): KAGVTQTPRYLIKTRGQQVTLSCSPISGHRSVSWYQQTPGQGLQFLFEYFSETQRNKGNFPGRFSGRQFSNSRSEMNVSTLELGDSALYLCASSSTSGGNTGELFFGEGSRLTVL.

V usage is TRBV7-6 and J usage is TRBJ2-1; D remains unclear. In germline, CDR1 is SGHVS, CDR2 FNYEAQ. V dropped 0 bases and J dropped 2 bases, with 11 bases sitting between them. The CDR3 length is 16 residues. In DNA form, the CDR3 reads TGTGCCAGCAGCTTAGCGGCTGTAACCCCCTACAATGAGCAGTTCTTC. The encoded protein is CASSLAAVTPYNEQFF.

The chain employs TRBV27 and TRBJ2-1; perhaps TRBD1 as D (5 bases). Germline V CDR1 and CDR2: MNHEY, SMNVEV (reference sequence). Trimming removed 8 bases from V and 2 bases from J, with 16 bases in between. The CDR3 runs to 15 residues. This CDR3 reads CASSVARRAYNEQFF. CDR3 DNA sequence: TGTGCCAGCTCCGTAGCACGCAGGGCCTACAATGAGCAGTTCTTC.

The V call is TRBV29-1, the J call TRBJ1-1; TRBD1 matches at 10 bases. This CDR3 contains 12 residues. Germline CDR1 reads SQVTM; CDR2 reads ANQGSEA. After removal of 7 bases from V and 4 bases from J, the junction contained 3 bases not matched to a gene. The CDR3 nucleotides read TGCAGCGGGGACAGGGGCACCACTGAAGCTTTCTTT. Protein sequence: CSGDRGTTEAFF.

CDR3 in DNA: TGTGCCAGCAGTCGTGGACAGGGATTAAGTTCACCCCTCCACTTT. Encoded protein: CASSRGQGLSSPLHF. The V call is TRBV6-5, the J call TRBJ1-6; 8 nucleotides line up with TRBD1. V lost 5 bases, J lost 9 bases, and 9 bases stayed unmatched. Germline CDR1 is MNHEY and CDR2 is SVGAGI. The CDR3 totals 15 residues.

This chain joins TRBV5-1 and TRBJ2-3; tentative D call: TRBD1 (6 bases). The V end was cut by 3 bases, the J end by 4 bases, with 12 bases between. The germline V gene encodes CDR1 SGHRS and CDR2 YFSETQ. The CDR3 is 14 residues long. The CDR3 loop reads CASSYGRGPDTQYF. In DNA form, the CDR3 reads TGCGCCAGCAGCTACGGCAGGGGACCAGATACGCAGTATTTT.